A selection of T cell receptor beta chains follows, all from one sample in a study of control samples from healthy donors and cancer patients. This table comes from immunoSEQ multiplex PCR, and its TCRdb copy is limited to in-frame clones, with some not included. The table lists fewer than 500,000 clones, around 90% of them singletons. The sample comprised PBMCs. The receptors originated from a man aged 40-49 years with head and neck cancer. Each CDR3 is given with its conserved first and last residue. D genes are given only for firm matches. Not every row has a clone size; where given, it reads once, few, many or a size class.

d_gene	abundance	v_gene	j_gene	CDR3aa	CDR3nt
TRBD1	.	TRBV19	TRBJ2-5	CASSTGTGAFQETQYF	TGTGCCAGTAGTACCGGGACAGGAGCCTTTCAAGAGACCCAGTACTTC
.	.	TRBV5-1	TRBJ2-1	CASPPSSSEQFF	TGCGCCAGCCCCCCCTCTTCTAGTGAGCAGTTCTTC
.	.	TRBV10-1	TRBJ1-2	CASLWIGDGYTF	TGCGCCAGCCTCTGGATCGGGGACGGCTACACCTTC
.	.	TRBV7-2	TRBJ1-5	CASSLQVSNQPQHF	TGTGCCAGCAGCCTACAGGTTAGCAATCAGCCCCAGCATTTT
.	.	TRBV5-1	TRBJ2-7	CASSPPLAQGGEQYF	TGCGCCAGCAGCCCCCCCCTAGCACAGGGTGGAGAGCAGTACTTC
.	.	TRBV14	TRBJ1-4	CASSFGLNEKLFF	TGTGCCAGCAGTTTTGGGCTGAATGAAAAACTGTTTTTT
TRBD2	.	TRBV5-1	TRBJ2-2	CASSPYLAGGSNAGELFF	TGCGCCAGCAGCCCCTATCTAGCGGGAGGATCGAACGCCGGGGAGCTGTTTTTT
TRBD1	.	TRBV6-6	TRBJ1-6	CASSYSAGQGGSPLHF	TGTGCCAGCAGTTACTCGGCCGGACAGGGAGGTTCACCCCTCCACTTT
.	.	TRBV4-2	TRBJ2-7	CASSQDLDGGTSYEQYF	TGTGCCAGCAGCCAAGATTTGGATGGCGGGACCTCCTACGAGCAGTACTTC
.	.	TRBV30	TRBJ2-3	CAWDGSTDTQYF	TGTGCCTGGGATGGGAGCACAGATACGCAGTATTTT
.	once	TRBV3-1/TRBV3-2	TRBJ2-3	CASSRQGGGLADTQYF	TGTGCCAGCTCTCGACAGGGAGGAGGTCTAGCAGATACGCAGTATTTT
TRBD1	.	TRBV28	TRBJ1-1	CASTLTGAATEAFF	TGTGCCAGCACTTTGACAGGGGCCGCCACTGAAGCTTTCTTT
.	.	TRBV19	TRBJ2-2	CASTMAGVSSGELFF	TGTGCCAGTACCATGGCAGGGGTCTCATCCGGGGAGCTGTTTTTT
TRBD1	.	TRBV11-3	TRBJ2-5	CASSLTGTAQETQYF	TGTGCCAGCAGCTTGACCGGGACAGCCCAAGAGACCCAGTACTTC
.	.	TRBV7-9	TRBJ1-1	CASSSPDYGTEAFF	TGTGCCAGCAGCTCACCGGACTATGGCACTGAAGCTTTCTTT
TRBD1	.	TRBV24-1	TRBJ2-2	CAIGAGGGDTGELFF	TGTGCCATCGGAGCAGGGGGCGGTGACACCGGGGAGCTGTTTTTT
.	.	TRBV2	TRBJ2-5	CTSSPGETQYF	TGTACCAGCAGTCCAGGGGAGACCCAGTACTTC
TRBD1	.	TRBV5-1	TRBJ2-6	CASSPDRAAGANVLTF	TGCGCCAGCAGCCCGGACAGGGCTGCAGGGGCCAACGTCCTGACTTTC
TRBD1	.	TRBV24-1	TRBJ2-2	CATSEFGTVTGELFF	TGTGCCACCAGTGAGTTCGGGACAGTTACCGGGGAGCTGTTTTTT
.	.	TRBV27	TRBJ2-1	CASSPPRGSWGNEQFF	TGTGCCAGCAGTCCTCCTCGGGGGAGTTGGGGCAATGAGCAGTTCTTC
TRBD1	.	TRBV11-3	TRBJ1-4	CASSAGGQGRGEKLFF	TGTGCCAGCAGCGCTGGGGGACAGGGTCGGGGTGAAAAACTGTTTTTT
.	.	TRBV30	TRBJ1-2	CAWTDTFNYGYTF	TGTGCCTGGACAGATACCTTTAACTATGGCTACACCTTC
TRBD1	.	TRBV2	TRBJ1-1	CASSNRQGTEAFF	TGTGCCAGCAGCAATAGACAGGGCACTGAAGCTTTCTTT
TRBD1	once	TRBV7-3	TRBJ2-1	CASSLIGGFYNEQFF	TGTGCCAGCAGCTTAATAGGGGGCTTCTACAATGAGCAGTTCTTC
.	once	TRBV11-2	TRBJ1-3	CASTIDRSSGNTIYF	TGTGCCAGCACCATCGACAGGAGCTCTGGAAACACCATATATTTT
.	.	TRBV4-2	TRBJ2-7	CASSQEPWAPMYEQYF	TGTGCCAGCAGCCAAGAACCTTGGGCCCCCATGTACGAGCAGTACTTC
.	.	TRBV5-4	TRBJ1-1	CASSLQVGNTEAFF	TGTGCCAGCAGCTTACAGGTGGGAAACACTGAAGCTTTCTTT
.	.	TRBV30	TRBJ1-1	CAWSSGRTEAFF	TGTGCCTGGAGCAGTGGCCGCACTGAAGCTTTCTTT
.	.	TRBV27	TRBJ1-2	CASSVGPYSGYTF	TGTGCCAGCAGTGTGGGACCCTATAGTGGCTACACCTTC
.	.	TRBV11-2	TRBJ1-1	CASSLFSGRRTVNTEAFF	TGTGCCAGCAGCTTATTCTCGGGTCGTCGCACAGTGAACACTGAAGCTTTCTTT